These 15 T cell receptor beta chains were sequenced from one sample in a study of blood T cell repertoires in COVID-19. TCRdb's table, derived via immunoSEQ multiplex PCR, lists solely in-frame clones and lacks some. The table includes 200,000 to 250,000 clones, approximately 81% detected once. The sample consisted of peripheral blood. All receptors come from a woman of 80 years or more with acute or convalescent COVID-19.

The gene calls are TRBV28 and TRBJ1-4; TRBD1 matches at 8 bases. Germline CDR1 MDHEN, CDR2 SYDVKM. The CDR3 is 13 amino acids. V gave up 4 bases and J gave up 10 bases; unmatched junction bases: 5. The CDR3 is CASSSGQGGKLFF. Here the CDR3 DNA reads TGTGCCAGCAGTTCCGGACAGGGAGGAAAACTGTTTTTT.

This chain connects TRBV19 to TRBJ2-3; 8 bases align to TRBD1. V gave up 5 bases and J gave up 2 bases; unmatched junction bases: 6. Germline CDR1 is LNHDA and CDR2 is SQIVND (reference sequence). The CDR3 is 15 residues long. The CDR3 bases are TGTGCCAGTAGTCCCGGACAGGGTAACACAGATACGCAGTATTTT. Translating it yields CASSPGQGNTDTQYF.

Turning to this clone: The same CDR3 arises from other DNA sequences in this sample as well. V and J are TRBV9 and TRBJ1-1; D is unclear. Trimming pared 0 bases from V and 1 base from J, leaving 7 bases between. CDR1 SGDLS and CDR2 YYNGEE come from the germline V gene. The CDR3 consists of 14 residues. In nucleotides, the CDR3 is TGTGCCAGCAGCGTAGTTTCGGGGAACACTGAAGCTTTCTTT. Protein product: CASSVVSGNTEAFF.

The V and J genes are TRBV2 and TRBJ1-4; 10 nucleotides agree with TRBD1. The germline V gene has CDR1 SNHLY and CDR2 FYNNEI. J lost 8 bases, V lost 0 bases, and 3 bases had no gene match. CDR3 length: 15 residues. In nucleotides, the CDR3 is TGTGCCAGCAGTGAAGCCGACAGGGGGCGGGAAAAACTGTTTTTT. This codes for CASSEADRGREKLFF.

This chain uses TRBV2 with TRBJ2-3, with 7 positions matching TRBD2. The CDR3 runs to 16 residues. J gave up 0 bases and V 1 base, and 4 bases lay outside the gene matches. Germline CDR1 SNHLY, CDR2 FYNNEI. The CDR3 bases are TGTGCCAGCAGTGAAGTCCTAGCGGCTAGCACAGATACGCAGTATTTT. This translates into CASSEVLAASTDTQYF.

The chain joins TRBV3-1 (or the pseudogene TRBV3-2) to TRBJ2-4, with no clear D. The CDR3 loop spans 15 amino acids. Germline CDR1 reads LGHDT; CDR2 reads YNNKEL (reference sequence). The ends were cut back, 0 bases at V and 5 bases at J, with 11 bases in the middle. The DNA of the CDR3 is TGTGCCAGCAGCCAAGACTTGCAGAACGAAAACATTCAGTACTTC. It is translated as CASSQDLQNENIQYF.

The chain carries TRBV7-2 and TRBJ1-6; D call uncertain. V shed 1 base and J shed 4 bases, with 8 bases lying between them. The CDR3 has 15 residues. Per germline, CDR1 SGHTA and CDR2 FQGNSA. The CDR3 region has the DNA TGTGCCAGCAGCTTAGTCTCAGGATATAATTCACCCCTCCACTTT. Its translation: CASSLVSGYNSPLHF. Drawing the rest from reference TRBV7-2 and TRBJ1-6, the complete variable domain is GAGVSQSPSNKVTEKGKDVELRCDPISGHTALYWYRQSLGQGLEFLIYFQGNSAPDKSGLPSDRFSAERTGGSVSTLTIQRTQQEDSAVYLCASSLVSGYNSPLHFGNGTRLTVT.

This clone was seen only a few times. V usage is TRBV30 and J usage is TRBJ2-7; D is perhaps TRBD1 (6 bases). Germline V gives CDR1 GTSNPN, CDR2 SVGIG (reference sequence). The CDR3 has 11 amino acids. Trimming took 2 bases from V and 13 from J, leaving 15 bases between them. This CDR3 is CAWSKNRVGYF. The CDR3 nucleotides are TGTGCCTGGAGTAAGAACAGGGTTGGTTACTTC.

J is TRBJ1-1 and V is TRBV28; the D gene is possibly TRBD1 (6 bases). This CDR3 is built from 16 residues. V was trimmed by 5 bases and J by 0 bases, leaving 16 bases between them. The germline CDR1 and CDR2 sequences are MDHEN and SYDVKM. Written as DNA, the CDR3 is TGTGCCAGCAGTGCTACAGGGTCCCCTTTGAACACTGAAGCTTTCTTT. Its protein is CASSATGSPLNTEAFF.

The chain has TRBV19 and TRBJ1-5; TRBD1 might be the D (5 bases). The CDR3 is made up of 12 amino acids. V was clipped by 1 base and J by 10 bases, with 8 bases between them. Germline-derived CDR1 and CDR2 are LNHDA and SQIVND (reference sequence). CDR3: CASSIVGGPQHF. The CDR3 DNA sequence: TGTGCCAGTAGTATAGTCGGGGGTCCCCAGCATTTT.

The chain couples TRBV5-1 to TRBJ2-1; D is undetermined. Germline-derived CDR1 and CDR2 are SGHRS and YFSETQ. The CDR3 extends over 13 amino acids. The V and J ends lost 0 bases and 5 bases respectively, with 6 bases between them. This CDR3 reads CASSLESDNEQFF. In DNA form, the CDR3 reads TGCGCCAGCAGCTTGGAGTCAGACAATGAGCAGTTCTTC.

The gene calls are TRBV19 and TRBJ2-2; D may be TRBD1 (5 bases). The germline gives CDR1 LNHDA, CDR2 SQIVND (reference sequence). V was trimmed by 10 bases and J by 1 base, leaving 13 bases between them. This CDR3 spans 14 amino acids. The CDR3 is CATETELNTGELFF. In DNA form, the CDR3 reads TGTGCCACCGAGACAGAGCTGAACACCGGGGAGCTGTTTTTT.

This chain uses TRBV4-1 with TRBJ2-1, with TRBD2 matching 10 bases. Germline CDR1 MGHRA, CDR2 YSYEKL. V dropped 4 bases and J dropped 4; count of bases not matched to a gene: 4. The CDR3 is 15 residues long. CDR3 DNA sequence: TGCGCCAGCAGCCTATGGACTAGCGGATACAATGAGCAGTTCTTC. Encoded protein: CASSLWTSGYNEQFF.

This chain links TRBV7-8 with TRBJ1-1; 7 nucleotides align to TRBD1. The CDR3 consists of 14 residues. Looked up from germline, CDR1 is SGHVS and CDR2 is FQNEAQ. Trimming removed 5 bases from V and 1 base from J; junction bases left unmatched: 4. The CDR3 protein is CASSPDRANTEAFF. The CDR3, as DNA: TGTGCCAGCAGCCCAGACAGGGCGAACACTGAAGCTTTCTTT.

The chain joins TRBV29-1 to TRBJ2-3; TRBD1 matches 9 bases. This CDR3 has 14 amino acids. V gave up 4 bases and J gave up 0 bases; unmatched junction bases: 2. Per germline, CDR1 SQVTM and CDR2 ANQGSEA. The CDR3 coding sequence is TGCAGCGTTGTGGGACAGGGAAGCACAGATACGCAGTATTTT. This translates into CSVVGQGSTDTQYF.